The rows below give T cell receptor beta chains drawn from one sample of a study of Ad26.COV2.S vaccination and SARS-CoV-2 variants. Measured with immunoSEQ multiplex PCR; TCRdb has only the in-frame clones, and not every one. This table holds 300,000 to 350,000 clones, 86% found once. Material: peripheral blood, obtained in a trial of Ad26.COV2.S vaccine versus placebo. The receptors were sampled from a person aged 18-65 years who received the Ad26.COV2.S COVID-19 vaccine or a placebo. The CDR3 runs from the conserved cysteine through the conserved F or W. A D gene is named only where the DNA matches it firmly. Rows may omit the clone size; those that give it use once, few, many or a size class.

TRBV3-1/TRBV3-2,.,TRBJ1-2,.,CASSQEGTAYGYTF,TGTGCCAGCAGCCAGGAAGGGACGGCCTATGGCTACACCTTC
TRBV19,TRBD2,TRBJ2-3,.,CASSIARGVDTQYF,TGTGCCAGTAGTATAGCTCGGGGGGTGGATACGCAGTATTTT
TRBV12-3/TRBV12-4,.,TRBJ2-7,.,CASSLIGGHEQYF,TGTGCCAGCAGTTTAATTGGCGGGCACGAGCAGTACTTC
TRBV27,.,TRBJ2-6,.,CASSSMEPGANVLTF,TGTGCCAGCAGTTCAATGGAGCCTGGGGCCAACGTCCTGACTTTC
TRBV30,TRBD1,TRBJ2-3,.,CAWGQGGSTDTQYF,TGTGCCTGGGGACAGGGGGGATCCACAGATACGCAGTATTTT
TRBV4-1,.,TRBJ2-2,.,CASSQDWRRLDTRNTGELFF,TGCGCCAGCAGCCAAGATTGGAGGAGGTTAGACACGAGGAACACCGGGGAGCTGTTTTTT
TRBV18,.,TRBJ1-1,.,CASSPPGVWNTEAFF,TGTGCCAGCTCACCACCGGGGGTTTGGAACACTGAAGCTTTCTTT
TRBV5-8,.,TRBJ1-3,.,CASSLGQIGNTIYF,TGTGCCAGCAGCTTAGGACAGATTGGAAACACCATATATTTT
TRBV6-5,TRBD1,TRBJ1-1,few,CASSRDRGYEAFF,TGTGCCAGCAGCAGGGACAGGGGGTACGAAGCTTTCTTT
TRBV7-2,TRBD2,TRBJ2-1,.,CASSPQFSGASYNEQFF,TGTGCCAGCAGCCCTCAATTTAGCGGGGCCTCCTACAATGAGCAGTTCTTC
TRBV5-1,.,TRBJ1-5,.,CASSLDGYSNQPQHF,TGCGCCAGCAGTTTGGACGGTTATAGCAATCAGCCCCAGCATTTT
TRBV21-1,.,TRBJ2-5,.,CASSKENPLLYF,TGTGCCAGCAGCAAAGAGAACCCGCTGCTGTACTTC
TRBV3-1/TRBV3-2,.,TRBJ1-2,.,CASSGGVLGYTF,TGTGCCAGCAGCGGGGGGGTGCTGGGCTACACCTTC
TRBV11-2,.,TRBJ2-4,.,CASSLDSKNIQYF,TGTGCCAGCAGCTTGGACAGTAAAAACATTCAGTACTTC
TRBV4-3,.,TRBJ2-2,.,CASSQGPLGGANTGELFF,TGCGCCAGCAGCCAAGGGCCCCTGGGGGGGGCTAACACCGGGGAGCTGTTTTTT
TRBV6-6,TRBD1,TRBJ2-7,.,CASSHSGQGPYEQYF,TGTGCCAGCAGTCACTCTGGACAGGGGCCCTACGAGCAGTACTTC
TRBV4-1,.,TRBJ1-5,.,CASSQGPATSNQPQHF,TGCGCCAGCAGCCAAGGTCCGGCTACTAGCAATCAGCCCCAGCATTTT
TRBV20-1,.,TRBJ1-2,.,CSAGSGVGYTF,TGCAGTGCTGGCTCAGGGGTCGGCTACACCTTC
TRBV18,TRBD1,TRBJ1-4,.,CASSPNRGNEKLFF,TGTGCCAGCTCACCAAACAGGGGAAATGAAAAACTGTTTTTT
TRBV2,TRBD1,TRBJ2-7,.,CASRLIQGRHEQYF,TGTGCCAGCAGATTAATACAGGGGCGGCACGAGCAGTACTTC
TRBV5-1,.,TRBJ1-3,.,CASSLASSGNTIYF,TGCGCCAGCAGCTTGGCAAGCTCTGGAAACACCATATATTTT
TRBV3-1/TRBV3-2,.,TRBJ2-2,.,CASSPRLLNTGELFF,TGTGCCAGCAGCCCTCGCCTGTTGAACACCGGGGAGCTGTTTTTT
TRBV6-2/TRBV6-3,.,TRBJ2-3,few,CASSQTGPTSTDTQYF,TGTGCCAGCAGCCAGACAGGACCCACTAGCACAGATACGCAGTATTTT
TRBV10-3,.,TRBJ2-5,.,CAISESTGVQETQYF,TGTGCCATCAGTGAGTCTACGGGCGTCCAAGAGACCCAGTACTTC
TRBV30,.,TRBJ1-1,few,CAWSKQTNTEAFF,TGTGCCTGGAGTAAACAGACTAACACTGAAGCTTTCTTT
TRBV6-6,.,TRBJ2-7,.,CASSYSQGFYEQYF,TGTGCCAGCAGTTATTCGCAGGGGTTCTACGAGCAGTACTTC
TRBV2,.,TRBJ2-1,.,CASSGSGYYYNEQFF,TGTGCCAGCAGTGGATCGGGCTACTACTACAATGAGCAGTTCTTC
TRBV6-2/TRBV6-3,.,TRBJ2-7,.,CASSFGLANYEQYF,TGTGCCAGCAGTTTCGGACTTGCAAACTACGAGCAGTACTTC
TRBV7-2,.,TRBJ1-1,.,CASSPDRGRTEAFF,TGTGCCAGCAGCCCCGATCGGGGGAGGACTGAAGCTTTCTTT
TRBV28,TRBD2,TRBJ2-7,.,CASRTQGAGGYEQYF,TGTGCCAGCCGCACACAAGGCGCGGGGGGCTACGAGCAGTACTTC
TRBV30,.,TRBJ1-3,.,CAWSFPRVPSGNTIYF,TGTGCCTGGAGTTTCCCTCGGGTACCCTCTGGAAACACCATATATTTT
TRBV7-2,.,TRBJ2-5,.,CASSSSGRQKETQYF,TGTGCCAGCAGCTCCAGCGGGCGACAAAAAGAGACCCAGTACTTC
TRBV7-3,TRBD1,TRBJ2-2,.,CASSPRGTGATGELFF,TGTGCCAGCAGCCCCCGGGGGACAGGGGCCACCGGGGAGCTGTTTTTT
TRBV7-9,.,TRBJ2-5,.,CATAGPGLIWGQYF,TGTGCCACCGCGGGACCCGGTTTAATTTGGGGCCAGTACTTC
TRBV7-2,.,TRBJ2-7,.,CASRGRGPTYEQYF,TGTGCCAGCAGAGGGAGGGGGCCCACCTACGAGCAGTACTTC
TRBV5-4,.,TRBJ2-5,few,CASSLEGYGETQYF,TGTGCCAGCAGCTTGGAAGGTTATGGAGAGACCCAGTACTTC
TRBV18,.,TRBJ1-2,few,CASSRRSYGYTF,TGTGCCAGCTCACGTCGATCTTATGGCTACACCTTC
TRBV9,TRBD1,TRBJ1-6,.,CASSVDRITGTGNSPLHF,TGTGCCAGCAGCGTAGACCGAATTACCGGGACAGGGAATTCACCCCTCCACTTT
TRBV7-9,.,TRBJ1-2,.,CASSFGGDGYTF,TGTGCCAGCAGCTTTGGGGGAGATGGCTACACCTTC
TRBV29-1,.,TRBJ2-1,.,CSVEDPRVNEQFF,TGCAGCGTTGAAGATCCCAGGGTTAATGAGCAGTTCTTC
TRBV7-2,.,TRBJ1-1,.,CASSFVEQEAFF,TGTGCCAGCAGCTTTGTCGAACAAGAAGCTTTCTTT
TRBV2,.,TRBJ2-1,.,CASSEVEYNEQFF,TGTGCCAGCAGTGAAGTGGAGTACAATGAGCAGTTCTTC